These 24 T cell receptor beta chains were all obtained from the same sample, sequenced in a study of T cells in Graves' hyperthyroidism and ophthalmopathy. RNA transcripts were the template for amplifying TCR beta CDR3 regions. When the TCR CDR3 underwent first-round RT-PCR, the HTBI primer set was used. TCRdb used MiXCR to reprocess the multiplex PCR reads, holding one entry per CDR3 protein. The sample yields about 740,000 distinct CDR3 sequences, 14% seen once. The sample comprised blood. All receptors come from a woman aged 18-29 years with Graves' hyperthyroidism.

This clonotype has a count of ten or more. This sequence joins TRBV6-6 and TRBJ2-7; D possibly corresponds to TRBD2 (6 bases). The CDR3 contains 16 residues. The V end was cut by 0 bases, the J end by 1 base, with 13 bases between. CDR1 is MNHNY and CDR2 is SVGAGI in the germline V gene (reference sequence). For the CDR3, the DNA is TGTGCCAGCAGTTACTCGACTAGTTCGGTATCCTACGAGCAGTACTTC. It encodes CASSYSTSSVSYEQYF.

The chain recombines TRBV3-1 with TRBJ2-4; D ambiguous. CDR1 LGHDT and CDR2 YNNKEL come from the germline V gene (reference sequence). This CDR3 region has 16 residues. V was cut by 0 bases and J by 0 bases, with 9 bases left in between. The CDR3 is CASSQDWGLAKNIQYF. For the CDR3, the DNA is TGTGCCAGCAGCCAAGATTGGGGTTTAGCCAAAAACATTCAGTACTTC.

This clonotype was counted many times. The CDR3 region is CASKKTRADLAEQYF. DNA for the CDR3: TGTGCCAGCAAAAAAACCAGGGCGGACCTCGCCGAGCAGTACTTC. This chain links TRBV11-2 with TRBJ2-7; the D gene is possibly TRBD1 (5 bases). CDR1 and CDR2 from the germline V gene are SGHAT and FQNNGV. Trimming shortened V by 7 bases and J by 6 bases, and 22 bases separated the two germline ends. This CDR3 contains 15 residues.

Ten or more counts support this clonotype. Germline is not matched at one junction end, which may reflect a read error. The chain links TRBV7-9 to TRBJ2-7, with D hard to call. The CDR3 loop spans 13 amino acids. Germline V gene lookup returns CDR1 SEHNR and CDR2 FQNEAQ (reference sequence). CDR3 sequence: CASSLDPSYEQYF. The CDR3, as DNA: TGCGCCAGCAGCTTGGACCCCTCCTACGAGCAGTACTTC.

This clonotype was seen ten or more times. This chain uses TRBV24-1 with TRBJ2-3; no firm D call. Deletions cut 4 bases from V and 4 bases from J, with 11 bases between. Germline CDR1 and CDR2: KGHDR and SFDVKD. The CDR3 totals 14 residues. The CDR3 DNA reads TGTGCCACCAGTGACCGCGACATAGCAGATACGCAGTATTTT. This codes for CATSDRDIADTQYF.

In this sample, this clonotype turned up many times. The chain recombines TRBV6-7 with TRBJ2-1, with D maybe TRBD2 (6 bases). TRBV6-7 is annotated as an ORF whose role is uncertain. This CDR3 has 18 amino acids. Trimming shortened V by 1 base and J by 4 bases, and 20 bases separated the two germline ends. The CDR3 coding sequence is TGTGCCAGCAGTTACTTCCATCGTGGAGGGTGCAGATACAATGAGCAGTTCTTC. Translated, it gives CASSYFHRGGCRYNEQFF.

This clonotype showed up just a few times. The chain carries TRBV29-1 and TRBJ2-7; unclear D gene. Trimming took off 4 bases at V and 0 bases at J, with 7 bases between the two ends. This CDR3 has 12 residues. Germline loops: CDR1 SQVTM, CDR2 ANQGSEA. CDR3 amino acids: CSVAYRSYEQYF. The CDR3 bases are TGCAGCGTTGCCTACCGCTCCTACGAGCAGTACTTC.

This clonotype was seen more than once but under ten times. The chain recombines TRBV12-3 or TRBV12-4 with TRBJ1-2; 7 bases line up with TRBD1. This CDR3 has 13 amino acids. V shed 3 bases and J 8 bases; nucleotides not matched to a gene: 6. The CDR3 protein is CASSFATGEGYTF. The CDR3, as DNA: TGTGCCAGCAGTTTCGCTACAGGGGAGGGCTACACCTTC.

The chain couples TRBV5-8 to TRBJ2-7; D is undetermined. Trimming stripped 10 bases from V and 3 bases from J, with 11 bases between. Germline assignment: CDR1 SGHTS and CDR2 YDEGEE. The CDR3 consists of 11 residues. CDR3 bases: TGTGCCCTACAACCCGGCTACGAGCAGTACTTC. Translated: CALQPGYEQYF. Based on the CDR3 plus reference TRBV5-8 and TRBJ2-7, the full variable domain is EAGVTQSPTHLIKTRGQQATLRCSPISGHTSVYWYQQALGLGLQFLLWYDEGEERNRGNFPPRFSGRQFPNYSSELNVNALELEDSALYLCALQPGYEQYFGPGTRLTVT.

This clonotype was counted between two and nine times. The CDR3 DNA reads as TGTGCCAGCAGTGAATCCAGACAGGGGGCCGGGACCCAGTACTTC. Protein: CASSESRQGAGTQYF. The chain combines TRBV25-1 with TRBJ2-5; the match to TRBD1 covers 10 bases. The CDR3 is 15 residues long. Losses at the gene ends were 1 base for V and 7 bases for J; bases not matched to a gene: 6. Germline V gene lookup returns CDR1 MGHDK and CDR2 SYGVNS.

This clonotype turned up a few times. The V gene is TRBV7-3, the J gene TRBJ2-7, with 12 positions matching TRBD2. CDR1 is SGHTA and CDR2 is FQGTGA in the germline V gene. This CDR3 contains 14 residues. With V trimmed by 4 bases and J by 6 bases, 4 bases remained unmatched. CDR3 loop: CASSSTSGSLEQYF. CDR3 DNA: TGTGCCAGCAGCTCGACTAGCGGGAGTCTCGAGCAGTACTTC.

The table lists this clonotype with many counts. The J gene is TRBJ1-3, the V gene TRBV2; D possibly corresponds to TRBD1 (5 bases). Trimming removed 1 base at V and 4 bases at J, with 11 bases between. The germline V gene encodes CDR1 SNHLY and CDR2 FYNNEI. The CDR3 length is 15 residues. CDR3 in DNA: TGTGCCAGCAGTGAAGGCGCAGGGCCCGGAAACACCATATATTTT. As protein: CASSEGAGPGNTIYF.

This chain connects TRBV7-9 to TRBJ2-7, with 8 bases lining up with TRBD2. Germline V gene lookup returns CDR1 SEHNR and CDR2 FQNEAQ (reference sequence). This CDR3 spans 13 amino acids. V was pared by 5 bases and J by 2 bases, with 2 bases of the junction left unmatched. CDR3 in DNA: TGTGCCAGCAGCACTAGCGGTGCCTACGAGCAGTACTTC. Its translation is CASSTSGAYEQYF.

Only a few counts were recorded for this clonotype. A read error may explain this, as a much larger clone is one base away. This sequence joins TRBV11-2 and TRBJ2-7, with D unclear. The CDR3 is made up of 10 amino acids. Germline V CDR1 and CDR2: SGHAT, FQNNGV. The chain's CDR3 is CVSSLFEQYF. In DNA form, the CDR3 reads TGTGTCAGCAGCTTATTTGAGCAGTACTTC. The full variable domain, with the rest looked up from reference TRBV11-2 and TRBJ2-7, is EAGVAQSPRYKIIEKRQSVAFWCNPISGHATLYWYQQILGQGPKLLIQFQNNGVVDDSQLPKDRFSAERLKGVDSTLKIQPAKLEDSAVYLCVSSLFEQYFGPGTRLTVT.

The chain has TRBV27 and TRBJ2-1; D remains unclear. This CDR3 spans 14 amino acids. Trimming stripped 5 bases from V and 8 bases from J, with 16 bases between. Germline V lookup: CDR1 MNHEY, CDR2 SMNVEV (reference sequence). CDR3 coding DNA: TGTGCCAGCAGTCTTGAGACCGGAATCGATGAGCAGTTCTTC. This encodes CASSLETGIDEQFF.

The rearrangement links TRBV7-2 to TRBJ1-4, with D maybe TRBD1 (5 bases). Germline loops: CDR1 SGHTA, CDR2 FQGNSA. V was clipped by 1 base and J by 3 bases, with 12 bases between them. This CDR3 is 16 amino acids long. CDR3 sequence (DNA): TGTGCCAGCAGCTTAGTATTCGGACACCCTAATGAAAAACTGTTTTTT. Its translation: CASSLVFGHPNEKLFF.

This clonotype was seen ten or more times. The chain joins TRBV20-1 to TRBJ1-6; TRBD1 agrees at 10 bases. There are 14 residues in the CDR3. The germline CDR1 and CDR2 sequences are DFQATT and SNEGSKA (reference sequence). Trimming at V came to 1 base and at J to 8 bases, leaving 2 bases not matched to a gene. The CDR3 DNA reads as TGCAGTGCTAGAGCGGGGACAGGGGATTCACCCCTCCACTTT. Translated: CSARAGTGDSPLHF.

This clonotype was seen repeatedly, ten times or more. The chain couples TRBV6-6 to TRBJ2-2; TRBD2 agrees at 11 bases. V was clipped by 2 bases and J by 4 bases; unmatched bases: 21. CDR1 is MNHNY, CDR2 SVGAGI, per germline (reference sequence). The CDR3 totals 22 residues. DNA for the CDR3: TGTGCCAGCAGTTACGTCCCCCCTCGCTTTGTAGCGGGAGGGCCGAGCACCGGGGAGCTGTTTTTT. Its protein product is CASSYVPPRFVAGGPSTGELFF.

This clonotype was counted a single time. A much more abundant neighbour one base away suggests this may be a read error. The gene calls are TRBV30 and TRBJ1-4; D gene ambiguous. CDR3 length: 15 residues. CDR1 and CDR2 from the germline V gene are GTSNPN and SVGIG (reference sequence). The CDR3 loop is CARSPDGATNEKLFF. The CDR3 DNA reads TGTGCCCGGAGTCCGGACGGTGCAACTAATGAAAAACTGTTTTTT.

Here the CDR3 reads CASTLKLDSHNEQFF. The CDR3 DNA is TGTGCCAGCACTCTAAAACTCGACAGCCACAATGAGCAGTTCTTC. The V and J genes are TRBV12-3 or TRBV12-4 and TRBJ2-1; possible D gene TRBD1, 5 bases. Trimming took off 7 bases at V and 5 bases at J, with 18 bases between the two ends. CDR3 length: 15 amino acids.

For this clonotype: An end of the junction differs from the germline gene, which may be a read error. The chain uses TRBV7-2 and TRBJ2-2; no clear D. Germline CDR1 is SGHTA and CDR2 is FQGNSA. This CDR3 has 14 residues. CDR3 sequence reads: CAGSLVENTGELFF. DNA for the CDR3: TGTGCCGGCAGCTTAGTTGAGAATACCGGGGAGCTGTTTTTT.

The chain carries TRBV7-2 and TRBJ1-5, with D unresolved. This CDR3 comprises 12 residues. Trimming removed 5 bases at V and 9 bases at J, with 11 bases between. Germline assignment: CDR1 SGHTA and CDR2 FQGNSA. CDR3 region: CASSLGLSPQHF. DNA of the CDR3: TGTGCCAGCAGCCTCGGGCTCTCGCCCCAGCATTTT.

This clonotype was counted at least ten times. The chain couples TRBV2 to TRBJ1-4; no firm D call. CDR3 length equals 14 residues. CDR1 is SNHLY and CDR2 is FYNNEI in the germline V gene. With 1 base removed from V and 2 bases from J, the gap between germline ends came to 5 bases. The CDR3 loop is CASSEGATNEKLFF. CDR3 bases: TGTGCCAGCAGTGAAGGGGCCACTAATGAAAAACTGTTTTTT. Full variable domain (missing parts from reference TRBV2 and TRBJ1-4): EPEVTQTPSHQVTQMGQEVILRCVPISNHLYFYWYRQILGQKVEFLVSFYNNEISEKSEIFDDQFSVERPDGSNFTLKIRSTKLEDSAMYFCASSEGATNEKLFFGSGTQLSVL.

The chain carries TRBV11-2 and TRBJ2-2; tentatively, D is TRBD2 (6 bases). The V end lost 7 bases, the J end lost 0 bases, and 18 bases lay between the germline ends. This CDR3 contains 17 residues. Germline V gene data show CDR1 as SGHAT and CDR2 as FQNNGV. The CDR3 sequence is CASIQRYAGSNTGELFF. The CDR3 bases are TGTGCCAGCATCCAAAGATATGCGGGATCGAACACCGGGGAGCTGTTTTTT.